A single sample is the source of the 10 T cell receptor beta chains below, sequenced in a study of shared clonotypes between healthy human individuals. Only in-frame clones appear in the TCRdb table, and some are missing; sequencing was by immunoSEQ multiplex PCR. The table records over a million clones, about 84% of them present only once. Sequenced input: memory CD4+ T cells from PBMCs. The subset denotes: CD45RA-negative fraction. These receptors all come from a man younger than 30 in good health. Some clones in this sample may be carry-over from other donors' samples.

The rearrangement uses TRBV6-6 and TRBJ1-1; the D is unclear. Trimming pared 5 bases from V and 3 bases from J, leaving 10 bases between. Germline V gene data show CDR1 as MNHNY and CDR2 as SVGAGI (reference sequence). The CDR3 loop spans 13 amino acids. The CDR3 DNA sequence: TGTGCCAGCAGTCGTAACCCGGACACTGAAGCTTTCTTT. This codes for CASSRNPDTEAFF.

This clone showed up just once. The V gene is TRBV5-1, the J gene TRBJ1-3; D gene unclear. The CDR3 spans 16 residues. Germline CDR1 is SGHRS and CDR2 is YFSETQ. The germline V and J ends were trimmed by 0 bases and 0 bases, with 10 bases remaining between them. The CDR3, as DNA: TGCGCCAGCAGCTTGGCCGGTCAGGCCTCTGGAAACACCATATATTTT. Its translation: CASSLAGQASGNTIYF.

This sequence joins TRBV5-6 and TRBJ1-5; 8 bases map to TRBD1. The V gene end was trimmed by 4 bases and the J gene end by 4 bases; junction bases not matched to a gene: 10. CDR3 length: 16 residues. Germline lookup yields CDR1 SGHDT and CDR2 YYEEEE. Here the CDR3 reads CASSLTRGQVNQPQHF. The CDR3 nucleotides read TGTGCCAGCAGCCTAACAAGGGGACAGGTAAATCAGCCCCAGCATTTT.

This clone has a single count. The V and J genes are TRBV5-1 and TRBJ2-1; D call uncertain. The CDR3 runs 13 residues. From germline, CDR1 is SGHRS and CDR2 YFSETQ. Deletions cut 5 bases from V and 6 bases from J, with 12 bases between. CDR3 sequence reads: CASRVKSTNEQFF. CDR3 coding DNA: TGCGCCAGCAGGGTGAAGTCCACCAATGAGCAGTTCTTC. Combining the CDR3 with reference TRBV5-1 and TRBJ2-1 gives the whole variable domain KAGVTQTPRYLIKTRGQQVTLSCSPISGHRSVSWYQQTPGQGLQFLFEYFSETQRNKGNFPGRFSGRQFSNSRSEMNVSTLELGDSALYLCASRVKSTNEQFFGPGTRLTVL.

Only one count was recorded for this clone. The CDR3 DNA reads as TGTGCCAGCTCACGCGACAGCGGGGGAAGCACAGATACGCAGTATTTT. Translated, it gives CASSRDSGGSTDTQYF. The gene calls are TRBV18 and TRBJ2-3; 8 positions agree with TRBD2. The CDR3 totals 16 residues. Trimming took 4 bases from V and 0 from J; bases not matched to a gene: 6. The germline V gene encodes CDR1 KGHSH and CDR2 LQKENI.

CDR3 sequence reads: CASSLQGLESQNEQFF. In DNA form, the CDR3 reads TGTGCCAGCAGCTTACAAGGATTAGAGTCGCAGAATGAGCAGTTCTTC. V and J are TRBV11-2 and TRBJ2-1, with D hard to call. Per germline, CDR1 SGHAT and CDR2 FQNNGV. V gave up 2 bases and J gave up 7 bases, with 18 bases separating them. This CDR3 comprises 16 residues.

V gene TRBV27 combines with J gene TRBJ2-2, with a weak D call TRBD2 (6 bases). Looked up from germline, CDR1 is MNHEY and CDR2 is SMNVEV (reference sequence). Between the trimmed V and J ends, which lost 5 bases and 7 bases, there was a span of 20 bases. The CDR3 is 16 amino acids. In DNA form, the CDR3 reads TGTGCCAGCAGTCCCGAACGGGGGTCTAAAATCGGGGAGCTGTTTTTT. This sequence encodes CASSPERGSKIGELFF.

This chain's CDR3 is CASSLGVPTGSPTYEQYF. The CDR3 DNA reads as TGTGCCAGCAGCTTAGGAGTCCCGACAGGGAGTCCGACCTACGAGCAGTACTTC. This rearrangement joins TRBV7-6 to TRBJ2-7; 7 nucleotides match TRBD1. The CDR3 length is 18 residues. After removal of 1 base from V and 2 bases from J, the junction contained 14 bases not matched to a gene. Germline assignment: CDR1 SGHVS and CDR2 FNYEAQ.

V and J are TRBV5-4 and TRBJ2-5, with 12 bases identical to TRBD2. V lost 4 bases and J lost 4; bases outside the gene matches: 14. From germline, CDR1 is SGHNT and CDR2 YYREEE (reference sequence). The CDR3 runs 18 residues. The CDR3 sequence: CASSPGTSGRRGRETQYF. CDR3 coding DNA: TGTGCCAGCAGCCCAGGGACTAGCGGGCGCAGGGGTCGAGAGACCCAGTACTTC.

V gene TRBV28 combines with J gene TRBJ2-7, with D perhaps matching TRBD2 (5 bases). The CDR3 sequence is 14 residues long. Germline CDR1 and CDR2: MDHEN and SYDVKM. Trimming cost V 5 bases and J 0 bases, with 11 bases left between them. CDR3 nucleotide sequence: TGTGCCAGCAGTGGGGTGGGAGTCTCCTACGAGCAGTACTTC. It encodes CASSGVGVSYEQYF.